The 12 T cell receptor beta chains in this list originate from one sample, sequenced in a study of blood T cell repertoires in COVID-19. Using immunoSEQ multiplex PCR, the repertoire was profiled, and TCRdb retains in-frame clones only, with some absent. Of some 31,000 clones detected, approximately 81% appear once; the ten largest clones hold more than 12%. The specimen sequenced was peripheral blood. The receptors originated from a human donor with acute or convalescent COVID-19. The donor label of this sample is uncertain.

The chain carries TRBV10-1 and TRBJ2-7, with D uncertain. The CDR3 spans 12 residues. Germline assignment: CDR1 WNHNN and CDR2 SYGVQD (reference sequence). Between the trimmed V and J ends, which lost 0 bases and 5 bases, there was a span of 5 bases. The CDR3 DNA follows: TGCGCCAGCAGTGAGTCTAGTCACGAGCAGTACTTC. This sequence encodes CASSESSHEQYF.

The chain links TRBV25-1 to TRBJ2-5; TRBD2 is a possible D gene (6 bases). The V gene's germline CDR1 is MGHDK and CDR2 SYGVNS. The CDR3 contains 15 residues. Trimming took off 2 bases at V and 4 bases at J, with 14 bases between the two ends. CDR3 loop: CASSEESRGPETQYF. The CDR3 region has the DNA TGTGCCAGCAGTGAAGAATCGCGGGGCCCAGAGACCCAGTACTTC.

The chain links TRBV6-5 to TRBJ1-2; tentative D call: TRBD1 (6 bases). The CDR3 runs to 15 residues. Germline assignment: CDR1 MNHEY and CDR2 SVGAGI. V was clipped by 0 bases and J by 4 bases, with 12 bases between them. In nucleotides, the CDR3 is TGTGCCAGCAGTTACTCCCCAGGGGCCCTCTATGGCTACACCTTC. It is translated as CASSYSPGALYGYTF.

V usage is TRBV28 and J usage is TRBJ1-2; 9 nucleotides align to TRBD1. The V gene end was trimmed by 3 bases and the J gene end by 4 bases; junction bases not matched to a gene: 6. Germline V CDR1 and CDR2: MDHEN, SYDVKM. The CDR3 extends over 15 amino acids. CDR3 loop: CASSFPQGAGYGYTF. CDR3 sequence (DNA): TGTGCCAGCAGTTTCCCACAGGGGGCCGGCTATGGCTACACCTTC.

The rearrangement uses TRBV10-3 and TRBJ2-4; no clear D. Germline V lookup: CDR1 ENHRY, CDR2 SYGVKD. Deletions cut 6 bases from V and 4 bases from J, with 10 bases between. The CDR3 is 13 residues long. CDR3 bases: TGTGCCATCAGACCTACAGAAAAAAACATTCAGTACTTC. This translates into CAIRPTEKNIQYF.

V gene TRBV4-2 combines with J gene TRBJ2-1; 8 positions match TRBD2. The CDR3 has 17 amino acids. The V segment lost 0 bases and the J segment 2 bases; nucleotides outside the gene matches: 6. Germline values: CDR1 LGHNA, CDR2 YNFKEQ. The CDR3 coding sequence is TGTGCCAGCAGCCAAGATCCCACTAGCGGAGCCTACAATGAGCAGTTCTTC. Residues: CASSQDPTSGAYNEQFF.

This clone was counted between two and nine times. The J gene is TRBJ1-2, the V gene TRBV7-9, with D possibly matching TRBD1 (5 bases). V was shortened by 0 bases and J by 3 bases, with 14 bases between the two germline ends. The CDR3 has 16 residues. Germline V lookup: CDR1 SEHNR, CDR2 FQNEAQ (reference sequence). The CDR3 nucleotides read TGTGCCAGCAGCTTAGCGTTGACAGCAAGTGACTATGGCTACACCTTC. It specifies CASSLALTASDYGYTF.

This clone was detected only a few times. The J gene is TRBJ2-7, the V gene TRBV30; weak D call: TRBD2 (5 bases). V was shortened by 1 base and J by 2 bases, with 12 bases between the two germline ends. The CDR3 runs to 14 residues. Per germline, CDR1 GTSNPN and CDR2 SVGIG (reference sequence). This chain's CDR3 is CAWSAGINTYEQYF. Written as DNA, the CDR3 is TGTGCCTGGAGTGCCGGGATCAATACCTACGAGCAGTACTTC.

The CDR3 protein is CASSPVKPLWPQGTDNSPLHF. In DNA, the CDR3 is TGCGCCAGCAGCCCCGTAAAACCACTTTGGCCCCAAGGGACAGATAATTCACCCCTCCACTTT. The chain combines TRBV4-3 with TRBJ1-6, with 7 bases aligning to TRBD1. The J segment lost 5 bases and the V segment lost 4 bases, leaving 23 bases of the junction unmatched. There are 21 residues in the CDR3. Germline V gene lookup returns CDR1 LGHNA and CDR2 YSLEER.

The rearrangement uses TRBV4-2 and TRBJ2-2, with D possibly being TRBD2 (6 bases). The CDR3 has 14 residues. The V end lost 6 bases, the J end lost 7 bases, and 15 bases lay between the germline ends. In germline, CDR1 is LGHNA, CDR2 YNFKEQ. The chain's CDR3 is CASRPEAGGGELFF. The CDR3 nucleotides read TGTGCCAGCAGACCCGAAGCCGGGGGCGGGGAGCTGTTTTTT.

The rearrangement joins TRBV7-2 to TRBJ2-3; TRBD2 matches at 11 bases. Germline CDR1 and CDR2: SGHTA and FQGNSA. After removal of 2 bases from V and 6 bases from J, the junction contained 10 bases not matched to a gene. The CDR3 runs 17 residues. The CDR3 protein is CASSLRGTSGSADTQYF. As DNA, the CDR3 is TGTGCCAGCAGCTTAAGGGGTACTAGCGGGAGTGCGGATACGCAGTATTTT. Full variable domain (outside the CDR3, taken from reference TRBV7-2 and TRBJ2-3): GAGVSQSPSNKVTEKGKDVELRCDPISGHTALYWYRQSLGQGLEFLIYFQGNSAPDKSGLPSDRFSAERTGGSVSTLTIQRTQQEDSAVYLCASSLRGTSGSADTQYFGPGTRLTVL.

V gene TRBV7-8 combines with J gene TRBJ1-2; 7 positions match TRBD1. The CDR3 runs to 16 residues. The germline V gene has CDR1 SGHVS and CDR2 FQNEAQ. Unmatched junction bases numbered 10, after V lost 5 bases and J lost 1 base. The CDR3 sequence: CASSLTGYPFNYGYTF. The CDR3 DNA is TGTGCCAGCAGCCTGACAGGGTATCCTTTTAACTATGGCTACACCTTC.